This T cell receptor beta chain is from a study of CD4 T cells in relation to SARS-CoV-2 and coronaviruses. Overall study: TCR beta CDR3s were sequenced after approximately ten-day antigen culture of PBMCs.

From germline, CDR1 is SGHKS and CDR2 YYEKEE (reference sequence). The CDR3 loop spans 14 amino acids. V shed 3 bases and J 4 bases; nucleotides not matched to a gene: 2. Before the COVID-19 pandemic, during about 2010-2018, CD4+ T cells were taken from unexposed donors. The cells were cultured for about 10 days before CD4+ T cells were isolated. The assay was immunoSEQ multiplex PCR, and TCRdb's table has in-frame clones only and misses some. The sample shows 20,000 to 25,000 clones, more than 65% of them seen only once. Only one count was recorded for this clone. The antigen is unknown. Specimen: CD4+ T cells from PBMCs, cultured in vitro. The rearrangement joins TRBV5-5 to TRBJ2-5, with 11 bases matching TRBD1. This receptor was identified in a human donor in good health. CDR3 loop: CASSWGQGGETQYF. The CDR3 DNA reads TGTGCCAGCAGCTGGGGACAGGGGGGAGAGACCCAGTACTTC.